This TCR beta chain emerged from a study of blood T cell repertoires in COVID-19 (dated by TCRdb to about 2020). General notes on the study: Samples covering the acute and convalescent phases of COVID-19 were provided by collaborators in the United States, Italy and Spain. Samples came from the ongoing ImmuneRACE study (first 160 participants) plus 1,254 subjects from 6 global collaborators. The sample metadata nearly always contained a de-identified subject ID, COVID-19 status, age in years and sex. The dataset comprised deeply sampled blood TCRbeta repertoires from subjects exposed to, actively infected with, or recovered from COVID-19. A freely available public database, intended as a resource for researchers studying the immune response to SARS-CoV-2, is where the repertoires were released. Where HLA class I and class II types were available, the types were taken from metadata supplied by the sample provider, not from assay-based typing. The material from the prospective study consisted of cDNA or gDNA derived from T cells, B-cell-depleted T cells, or PBMCs. Overall study outcomes, separate from this receptor: Clinical and demographic metadata were provided uncurated, with the amount varying by source and participant.

TCRbeta CDR3 regions were amplified from genomic DNA using the immunoSEQ Assay, a bias-controlled multiplex PCR. Per the source publication's procedure: Nucleated cell counts per sample were estimated from amplification of reference gene primers within the assay. To quantify the absolute abundance of each unique TCRbeta CDR3 rearrangement, sequence reads were collapsed and filtered. For each sample, productive Simpson clonality was calculated by taking the square root of Simpson's diversity index across productive rearrangements. TCRdb obtained this table from immuneACCESS and retained in-frame rearrangements with V and J assigned. These tables miss some clones; where compared with another copy, unresolved V genes account for less than half of the shortfall, and the remainder is unexplained. V and J calls and clone size follow that table, whereas D and trimming were derived from the DNA. This sample lists 150,000 or so clones; approximately 84% were detected once. In total, the top ten clones hold 13% to 15% of the sample.

About this clone itself: Its antigen specificity is not known. No much larger clone exists at a distance of one base, and base qualities are not known.

Each collaborating institution followed its own protocols to collect whole blood in K2EDTA tubes. For TCRbeta analysis, collaborator samples were shipped as frozen whole blood, as isolated PBMCs, or as DNA extracted from either sample type. V is trimmed back by 4 bases and J by 3 bases, and the junction contains 8 bases that no gene match accounts for. There are 15 amino acids in the CDR3, from cysteine to phenylalanine inclusive. The DNA shown is the 45-base CDR3, in frame from base 1. CDR1 and CDR2, per the germline V gene, are SQVTM and ANQGSEA. This clonotype was obtained from a man younger than 30 with active or convalescent COVID-19. The chain joins TRBV29-1 to TRBJ2-2; 7 of the junction bases match TRBD1. Sequenced input: peripheral blood. The nucleotide sequence is TGCAGCGTTGGCCAGGGGGACGGGTACACCGGGGAGCTGTTTTTT. This translates into CSVGQGDGYTGELFF.